Included here is one T cell receptor beta chain sequence, with context. Its antigen is not known. This CDR3 is built from 18 residues. Germline V lookup: CDR1 GTSNPN, CDR2 SVGIG (reference sequence). V lost 2 bases to trimming and J lost 3 bases; unmatched junction nucleotides: 14. Primers: 60 Vbeta forward and 13 Jbeta reverse. Using immunoSEQ multiplex PCR, the repertoire was profiled, and TCRdb retains in-frame clones only, with some absent. The table has roughly 180,000 clones, about 80% seen once. The data were obtained in a study of cytomegalovirus exposure and HLA in healthy donors. About the study: A preliminary data release comprised tens of millions of unique TCRs obtained from HLA-typed donors. Study-wide points: Earlier analysis yielded a pattern in which most TCR beta V segments were productive about 90% or about 30% of the time. Sequencing likely caused a cluster of highly shared sequence variants. Through in vitro validation, a few CMV-associated chains were shown to be specific for CMV antigens.

The TCR originated in a man aged 18 to 29 in good health and CMV-seronegative. Sequenced sample: PBMCs. This chain links TRBV30 with TRBJ2-7; 12 bases line up with TRBD2. The CDR3 protein is CAWSFGLAGQGPLYEQYF. The CDR3 coding sequence is TGTGCCTGGAGTTTTGGACTAGCGGGACAAGGCCCCCTCTACGAGCAGTACTTC.